This TCR beta chain derives from a study of PD-1 blockade in classical Hodgkin lymphoma. Study context: Intravenous delivery of nivolumab at 3 mg/kg to patients occurred every 2 weeks. Findings and limits, study-wide: Whereas CD4+ TCR diversity had risen significantly by C4D1, CD8+ TCR diversity had not. Repertoires differed for reasons still undefined, possibly disease activity or prior therapy.

Exposure to brentuximab vedotin varied, and each patient had relapsed following autologous stem cell transplantation. Sequenced by immunoSEQ multiplex PCR; TCRdb stores in-frame clones only, minus some. This sample yields about 40,000 clones, of which around 86% are seen a single time; 7% to 9.5% belongs to the top ten. As regards this clone: As yet, its antigen is unknown.

The CDR3 contains 15 residues. CDR1 and CDR2 (germline): LNHDA, SQIVND (reference sequence). Trimming took off 5 bases at V and 0 bases at J, with 10 bases between the two ends. The sequence was obtained from a human donor with classical Hodgkin lymphoma. This specimen was peripheral blood mononuclear cells (PBMCs), taken at baseline. The V and J genes are TRBV19 and TRBJ1-4; D uncertain. The DNA of the CDR3 is TGTGCCAGTAGTGTACGACACGCAACTAATGAAAAACTGTTTTTT. Translating it yields CASSVRHATNEKLFF.